The clone carrying this T cell receptor beta chain occurred once. As yet, its antigen is unknown. CDR3 length equals 18 residues. Trimming at V came to 3 bases and at J to 1 base, leaving 14 bases not matched to a gene. Germline lookup yields CDR1 SGHAT and CDR2 FQNNGV. Deep-level running was used for the assay. The material for each subset, its genomic DNA, was split evenly across several immunoSEQ plates. Assay: immunoSEQ multiplex PCR; the TCRdb copy retains only in-frame clones and omits some. The data contain approximately 1.5 million clones, roughly 98.5% of them singletons. This specimen comes from a study of shared clonotypes between healthy human individuals. Overall study findings and caveats: Expectations were that clonotype sharing among donors would be affected by sequencing depth.

Sequenced: naive CD4+ T cells sorted from blood. Described subset: CD45RA+ positively selected. The sequence derives from a man between 25 and 39 years old in good health. V usage is TRBV11-2 and J usage is TRBJ2-7; 8 nucleotides match TRBD1. CDR3: CASSFPDRGPTISYEQYF. The CDR3 DNA reads as TGTGCCAGCAGCTTTCCCGACAGGGGCCCAACTATTTCCTACGAGCAGTACTTC. Full variable domain (rest looked up from reference TRBV11-2 and TRBJ2-7): EAGVAQSPRYKIIEKRQSVAFWCNPISGHATLYWYQQILGQGPKLLIQFQNNGVVDDSQLPKDRFSAERLKGVDSTLKIQPAKLEDSAVYLCASSFPDRGPTISYEQYFGPGTRLTVT.